This TCR beta chain was observed in a study of Ad26.COV2.S vaccination and SARS-CoV-2 variants. Study information: Ad26.COV2.S given intramuscularly, once or twice 56 days apart. Study results and limitations: Breadth, reportedly substantial, characterized the spike-specific CD8+ and CD4+ T cell responses after vaccination.

Treatment meaning: 15 to 20 received Ad26.COV2.S at low or high dose, single or two shots; several received placebo; per-sample allocation not given. Following the first vaccine or placebo injection, samples were taken on day 63. Method: immunoSEQ multiplex PCR; TCRdb's copy keeps in-frame clones and lacks some. The sample contains approximately 410,000 clones, 92% of which appear only once. Remarks on this clone: What it binds is not known.

The sequence was obtained from a person aged 18 to 65 who received the Ad26.COV2.S COVID-19 vaccine or a placebo. The sample consisted of peripheral blood, taken in a trial of Ad26.COV2.S vaccine versus placebo.

CDR3 residues: CASSLITGTYEQYF. The CDR3 DNA sequence: TGTGCCAGCAGCTTGATTACAGGTACCTACGAGCAGTACTTC. The chain couples TRBV5-6 to TRBJ2-7; possible D gene TRBD1, 5 bases. Germline assignment: CDR1 SGHDT and CDR2 YYEEEE. V was clipped by 1 base and J by 2 bases, with 10 bases between them. This CDR3 region has 14 residues.